This T cell receptor (beta chain) appears in the sequencing data of a study of blood T cell repertoires in COVID-19. Study in general: The samples span acute and convalescent COVID-19 from the United States, Italy and Spain. From T cells, B-cell-depleted T cells, or PBMCs came the material, which was cDNA or gDNA.

The table lists this clone with a count of one. Authors' processing steps: Nucleated cell number was recorded as an estimate derived from reference gene primer amplification. Sequenced by immunoSEQ multiplex PCR; TCRdb stores in-frame clones only, minus some. That table supplies the V and J calls and clone size; D and trimming were determined from the DNA. The table has roughly 220,000 clones, 80% to 85% seen once; the top ten hold about 2.1%. There are 16 residues in the CDR3. Germline CDR1 reads SGHRS; CDR2 reads YFSETQ. The V gene lost 4 bases and the J gene lost 7 bases, with 21 bases spanning the gap.

What was sequenced was peripheral blood. The chain is built from TRBV5-1 and TRBJ2-1; D might be TRBD2 (6 bases). This receptor was taken from a woman aged 55 to 70 with acute or convalescent COVID-19. CDR3 nucleotide sequence: TGCGCCAGCAGCCCCGTTCCCGCGGGAATTGTGAATGAGCAGTTCTTC. Amino acid sequence: CASSPVPAGIVNEQFF. Looking up the rest from reference TRBV5-1 and TRBJ2-1 gives the full variable domain: KAGVTQTPRYLIKTRGQQVTLSCSPISGHRSVSWYQQTPGQGLQFLFEYFSETQRNKGNFPGRFSGRQFSNSRSEMNVSTLELGDSALYLCASSPVPAGIVNEQFFGPGTRLTVL.